The 14 T cell receptor beta chains reported below all come from one sample, sequenced in a study of PD-L1 blockade in urothelial cancer. Profiled with immunoSEQ multiplex PCR; TCRdb holds only in-frame clones, not every one. Here the sample spans just over 50,000 clones, around 77% being singletons. Sequenced here: PBMCs, sampled around atezolizumab (anti-PD-L1) treatment. These receptors came from a man aged 70 or older with urothelial cancer.

This sequence joins TRBV7-2 and TRBJ2-3, with unresolved D. V lost 5 bases, J lost 1 base, and 13 bases lay in between. The CDR3 is 15 residues long. Germline CDR1 reads SGHTA; CDR2 reads FQGNSA. The chain's CDR3 is CASSAEIGGTDTQYF. CDR3 nucleotides: TGTGCCAGCAGCGCCGAGATTGGAGGCACAGATACGCAGTATTTT.

This clone was seen more than once but under ten times. This chain connects TRBV18 to TRBJ2-4; 7 bases match TRBD2. This CDR3 has 14 residues. V dropped 1 base and J dropped 4; count of bases not matched to a gene: 1. Germline values: CDR1 KGHSH, CDR2 LQKENI. The CDR3 DNA sequence: TGTGCCAGCTCACCACTGGGGGGGAAAAACATTCAGTACTTC. This encodes CASSPLGGKNIQYF.

The rearrangement uses TRBV4-3 and TRBJ2-7, with D tentatively TRBD1 (6 bases). Trimming removed 1 base at V and 3 bases at J, with 13 bases between. Germline V gene lookup returns CDR1 LGHNA and CDR2 YSLEER. This CDR3 comprises 15 residues. The CDR3 bases are TGCGCCAGCAGCCAAGGTACACAGGGCCGCTACGAGCAGTACTTC. This codes for CASSQGTQGRYEQYF.

This rearrangement joins TRBV7-2 to TRBJ2-7; weak D call: TRBD1 (6 bases). The germline V gene encodes CDR1 SGHTA and CDR2 FQGNSA. V dropped 1 base and J dropped 11 bases, with 15 bases sitting between them. The CDR3 is 13 amino acids. CDR3 DNA sequence: TGTGCCAGCAGCTTAGGATGGACAGCAGGAAAGTACTTC. Translated, it gives CASSLGWTAGKYF.

This chain joins TRBV28 and TRBJ1-1; D gene unclear. Germline CDR1 MDHEN, CDR2 SYDVKM. The V end lost 1 base, the J end lost 3 bases, and 15 bases lay between the germline ends. The CDR3 runs to 16 residues. CDR3 sequence (DNA): TGTGCCAGCAGTTTATTGGGAGGGCTAGGGTACACTGAAGCTTTCTTT. This codes for CASSLLGGLGYTEAFF.

The V and J genes are TRBV29-1 and TRBJ2-7; possibly TRBD2 for D (6 bases). The CDR3 is made up of 13 amino acids. V was trimmed by 4 bases and J by 3 bases, leaving 13 bases between them. CDR1 and CDR2 from the germline V gene are SQVTM and ANQGSEA. This CDR3 is CSVVPGTGYEQYF. The DNA for the CDR3 is TGCAGCGTTGTCCCGGGGACTGGCTACGAGCAGTACTTC.

This clone showed up just a few times. Other DNA sequences in the same sample also yield this CDR3. The rearrangement joins TRBV7-2 to TRBJ1-5; tentative D call: TRBD1 (6 bases). The CDR3 is 13 amino acids. Trimming shortened V by 2 bases and J by 4 bases, and 6 bases separated the two germline ends. Germline CDR1 and CDR2: SGHTA and FQGNSA. This chain's CDR3 is CASSLTGNQPQHF. Written as DNA, the CDR3 is TGTGCCAGCAGCTTAACAGGGAATCAGCCCCAGCATTTT.

The V call is TRBV10-3, the J call TRBJ2-1; possibly TRBD2 for D (5 bases). Per the germline V gene, CDR1 is ENHRY and CDR2 is SYGVKD. The CDR3 runs 15 residues. V lost 1 base to trimming and J lost 4 bases, with 11 bases between them. The CDR3, as DNA: TGTGCCATCAGTGAGTGGGAGATGGGTTACAATGAGCAGTTCTTC. Its translation: CAISEWEMGYNEQFF.

In DNA, the CDR3 is TGTGCCAGCTCACGGGCGCAGGGGGTCGAGCAGTACTTC. Translation: CASSRAQGVEQYF. This chain connects TRBV18 to TRBJ2-7; 7 bases match TRBD1. Losses at the gene ends were 4 bases for V and 6 bases for J; bases not matched to a gene: 6. The CDR3 covers 13 residues. Germline assignment: CDR1 KGHSH and CDR2 LQKENI.

The chain links TRBV7-2 to TRBJ2-3, with 10 bases aligning to TRBD2. This CDR3 region has 16 residues. With V trimmed by 5 bases and J by 5 bases, 10 bases remained unmatched. Germline V lookup: CDR1 SGHTA, CDR2 FQGNSA. The CDR3 protein is CASSRSSGGAIDTQYF. The CDR3 DNA is TGTGCCAGCAGCCGAAGCAGCGGGGGGGCGATAGATACGCAGTATTTT. The full variable domain, rest sourced from reference TRBV7-2 and TRBJ2-3, is GAGVSQSPSNKVTEKGKDVELRCDPISGHTALYWYRQSLGQGLEFLIYFQGNSAPDKSGLPSDRFSAERTGGSVSTLTIQRTQQEDSAVYLCASSRSSGGAIDTQYFGPGTRLTVL.

The V and J genes are TRBV5-1 and TRBJ1-1; 10 bases fit TRBD1. The ends lost 0 bases at V and 1 base at J; junction bases unmatched: 0. The CDR3 has 15 residues. Looked up from germline, CDR1 is SGHRS and CDR2 is YFSETQ. CDR3 nucleotide sequence: TGCGCCAGCAGCTTGGGGACAGGGGGGAACACTGAAGCTTTCTTT. Translating gives CASSLGTGGNTEAFF.

Only a few counts were recorded for this clone. The chain recombines TRBV7-3 with TRBJ2-2; 8 bases line up with TRBD2. The V gene's germline CDR1 is SGHTA and CDR2 FQGTGA. The CDR3 extends over 16 amino acids. The V segment lost 4 bases and the J segment 5 bases; nucleotides outside the gene matches: 9. CDR3 in amino acids: CASSSLAGGRTGELFF. Here the CDR3 DNA reads TGTGCCAGCAGCTCTCTGGCGGGGGGAAGGACCGGGGAGCTGTTTTTT.

Turning to this clone: Distinct nucleotide sequences in the sample also encode this CDR3. V and J are TRBV28 and TRBJ1-1; no firm D call. The germline V and J ends were trimmed by 2 bases and 0 bases, with 7 bases remaining between them. The CDR3 has 14 residues. Germline V gives CDR1 MDHEN, CDR2 SYDVKM. CDR3 DNA: TGTGCCAGCAGTTTAGGGCAGATGAACACTGAAGCTTTCTTT. It yields the protein CASSLGQMNTEAFF.

The V and J genes are TRBV5-1 and TRBJ1-4; 10 bases map to TRBD1. Looked up from germline, CDR1 is SGHRS and CDR2 is YFSETQ. Losses at the gene ends were 0 bases for V and 4 bases for J; bases not matched to a gene: 3. The CDR3 contains 16 residues. The CDR3 here is CASSLGWTGGNEKLFF. For the CDR3, the DNA is TGCGCCAGCAGCTTGGGATGGACAGGGGGTAATGAAAAACTGTTTTTT.